Below are 26 T cell receptor beta chains sequenced from a single sample in a study of T cell repertoires in cytomegalovirus infection (dated by TCRdb to about 2019). Sequencing was carried out with an Illumina HiSeq 1500. Using fastp trimming at Q25 and MiXCR clonotype assembly, TCRdb reanalyzed the public sequencing data and kept in-frame beta chains. Merged by CDR3 protein, the rows form single entries marked with the most common genes and DNA. Present in this sample are about 260,000 distinct CDR3 sequences, approximately 13% of which were seen just once. The ten largest clones add up to 7% to 9.5% of the sample. The sequenced sample consisted of PBMCs. Receptors were obtained from a human donor in good health (CMV status not recorded). Some clones in this sample may be carry-over from other donors' samples.

At least ten counts were recorded for this clonotype. V gene TRBV5-5 combines with J gene TRBJ1-5; D is unclear. Trimming took off 5 bases at V and 3 bases at J, with 15 bases between the two ends. This CDR3 has 15 residues. Germline V gene lookup returns CDR1 SGHKS and CDR2 YYEKEE (reference sequence). The CDR3 region is CASSDKGFDNQPQHF. In nucleotides, the CDR3 is TGTGCCAGCAGTGATAAAGGATTCGACAATCAGCCCCAGCATTTT.

The gene calls are TRBV20-1 and TRBJ2-3, with D unclear. Trimming removed 0 bases at V and 6 bases at J, with 10 bases between. The CDR3 length is 13 residues. Germline CDR1 and CDR2: DFQATT and SNEGSKA (reference sequence). CDR3 sequence reads: CSARDWGGDTQYF. CDR3 nucleotide sequence: TGCAGTGCTAGAGATTGGGGTGGGGATACGCAGTATTTT.

The genes are TRBV10-3 and TRBJ2-5; 7 nucleotides line up with TRBD2. CDR3 size: 15 residues. Losses at the gene ends were 6 bases for V and 4 bases for J; bases not matched to a gene: 11. Germline V gene data show CDR1 as ENHRY and CDR2 as SYGVKD. CDR3 loop: CAISPDSGLGETQYF. The CDR3 DNA follows: TGTGCCATCAGCCCAGATAGCGGGTTGGGAGAGACCCAGTACTTC.

This clonotype was seen a handful of times. The chain's CDR3 is CASSGGLGNQPQHF. CDR3 nucleotide sequence: TGTGCCAGCAGTGGGGGACTCGGCAATCAGCCCCAGCATTTT. V gene TRBV12-3 or TRBV12-4 combines with J gene TRBJ1-5; TRBD1 is a possible D gene (5 bases). Deletions cut 5 bases from V and 2 bases from J, with 10 bases between. The CDR3 is 14 residues long.

This clonotype was detected a few times. The chain combines TRBV20-1 with TRBJ2-1, with 7 bases fitting TRBD2. Germline V gene data show CDR1 as DFQATT and CDR2 as SNEGSKA (reference sequence). J gave up 9 bases and V 4 bases, and 6 bases lay outside the gene matches. The CDR3 is 12 amino acids. CDR3 region: CSAKRPGGEQFF. CDR3 in DNA: TGCAGTGCTAAAAGACCGGGGGGTGAGCAGTTCTTC.

This clonotype was found many times. This chain uses TRBV6-4 with TRBJ2-1; D is ambiguous. V was cut by 4 bases and J by 10 bases, with 14 bases left in between. In germline, CDR1 is MRHNA, CDR2 SNTAGT. This CDR3 region has 13 residues. CDR3: CASSVAAAGEQFF. Written as DNA, the CDR3 is TGTGCCAGCAGTGTAGCTGCGGCTGGCGAGCAGTTCTTC.

This clonotype was counted ten times or more. This sequence joins TRBV6-5 and TRBJ2-5, with 8 bases lining up with TRBD2. Germline assignment: CDR1 MNHEY and CDR2 SVGAGI. The CDR3 totals 15 residues. With 4 bases clipped from V and 3 bases from J, the junction kept 7 bases outside the gene matches. The CDR3 is CASSLSGGPEETQYF. For the CDR3, the DNA is TGTGCCAGCAGTTTAAGCGGGGGCCCGGAAGAGACCCAGTACTTC.

This rearrangement joins TRBV6-4 to TRBJ2-1, with D possibly being TRBD1 (5 bases). The CDR3 has 13 residues. The V gene lost 2 bases and the J gene lost 11 bases, with 13 bases spanning the gap. Germline V gene lookup returns CDR1 MRHNA and CDR2 SNTAGT. The CDR3 DNA reads TGTGCCAGCAGTGACCGACAGACCACAAAGCAGTTCTTC. Encoded protein: CASSDRQTTKQFF.

This clonotype was observed a handful of times. The rearrangement joins TRBV4-2 to TRBJ2-7; either TRBD1 or TRBD2 may fit D (5 bases each). The V gene's germline CDR1 is LGHNA and CDR2 YNFKEQ. CDR3 length equals 13 residues. Trimming took off 3 bases at V and 4 bases at J, with 10 bases between the two ends. The CDR3: CASSQGRDYEQYF. As DNA, the CDR3 is TGTGCCAGCAGCCAGGGACGGGATTACGAGCAGTACTTC.

Written as DNA, the CDR3 is TGTGCCAGCAGACAGGGTGCCGAGCAGTACTTC. Its translation: CASRQGAEQYF. The chain employs TRBV6-1 and TRBJ2-7, with D perhaps matching TRBD1 (6 bases). CDR1 and CDR2 (germline): MNHNS, SASEGT. V was clipped by 6 bases and J by 6 bases, with 9 bases between them. The CDR3 contains 11 residues.

The CDR3 loop is CSVDGLEETQYF. For the CDR3, the DNA is TGCAGCGTTGACGGACTCGAAGAGACCCAGTACTTC. V and J are TRBV29-1 and TRBJ2-5; TRBD2 might be the D (5 bases). Deletions cut 3 bases from V and 3 bases from J, with 8 bases between. This CDR3 is built from 12 residues. CDR1 is SQVTM, CDR2 ANQGSEA, per germline.

This clonotype showed up many times. The rearrangement links TRBV6-5 to TRBJ1-1; D uncertain. CDR3 length: 15 residues. Germline CDR1 and CDR2: MNHEY and SVGAGI. V was cut by 1 base and J by 10 bases, with 19 bases left in between. The DNA of the CDR3 is TGTGCCAGCAGTTACTTTTCTACGCCATTGAGTTTAGCTTTCTTT. Its protein is CASSYFSTPLSLAFF.

The sample holds many counts of this clonotype. V usage is TRBV6-5 and J usage is TRBJ2-1, with a possible D match to TRBD1 (5 bases). CDR3 size: 15 residues. V lost 6 bases and J lost 5, with 17 bases in between. From germline, CDR1 is MNHEY and CDR2 SVGAGI. The CDR3 DNA reads as TGTGCCAGCAGGACAGATGTTTACCCCAACAATGAGCAGTTCTTC. This encodes CASRTDVYPNNEQFF.

The V and J genes are TRBV28 and TRBJ2-1, with D perhaps TRBD1 (8 bases). V dropped 1 base and J dropped 7 bases, with 14 bases sitting between them. The germline gives CDR1 MDHEN, CDR2 SYDVKM. This CDR3 is 15 amino acids long. The CDR3 DNA is TGTGCCAGCAGTTTATACTACAGGGGGGGGAATGAGCAGTTCTTC. Translation gives CASSLYYRGGNEQFF.

The sample holds a few counts of this clonotype. The chain couples TRBV19 to TRBJ2-7; 8 bases fit TRBD1. Germline V lookup: CDR1 LNHDA, CDR2 SQIVND (reference sequence). V trimming: 4 bases; J trimming: 4 bases; junction bases outside the gene matches: 9. This CDR3 has 15 amino acids. This chain's CDR3 is CASSRRQGLSYEQYF. DNA of the CDR3: TGTGCCAGTAGTAGGAGACAGGGGCTATCGTACGAGCAGTACTTC.

This clonotype was found many times. The V and J genes are TRBV10-3 and TRBJ2-1; no clear D gene. This CDR3 has 13 residues. Germline loops: CDR1 ENHRY, CDR2 SYGVKD. Between the trimmed V and J ends, which lost 2 bases and 4 bases, there was a span of 6 bases. The CDR3 bases are TGTGCCATCAGTGAGGACATTTACAATGAGCAGTTCTTC. Its protein product is CAISEDIYNEQFF.

The table lists this clonotype with many counts. V is TRBV7-3 and J is TRBJ2-1; 12 bases map to TRBD2. V shed 3 bases and J 9 bases; nucleotides not matched to a gene: 3. CDR3 length equals 14 residues. Germline V lookup: CDR1 SGHTA, CDR2 FQGTGA. The CDR3 sequence is CASSFLAGGVEQFF. In DNA, the CDR3 is TGTGCCAGCAGCTTTCTAGCGGGGGGGGTTGAGCAGTTCTTC.

This clonotype was recorded only once. The rearrangement joins TRBV19 to TRBJ2-2; 7 positions match TRBD2. Germline CDR1 is LNHDA and CDR2 is SQIVND (reference sequence). This CDR3 is 14 amino acids long. Unmatched junction bases numbered 6, after V lost 10 bases and J lost 1 base. Here the CDR3 DNA reads TGTGCCACCTACGAGCGGGAGAACACCGGGGAGCTGTTTTTT. This sequence encodes CATYERENTGELFF.

This clonotype has more than one count but fewer than ten. Written as DNA, the CDR3 is TGCAGTGCTGTCCTAGCGGGAGGGCCAGGTGCCGACGAGCAGTACTTC. Protein sequence: CSAVLAGGPGADEQYF. The rearrangement uses TRBV20-1 and TRBJ2-7; TRBD2 matches 12 bases. CDR3 size: 16 residues. Germline V lookup: CDR1 DFQATT, CDR2 SNEGSKA (reference sequence). V lost 5 bases, J lost 5 bases, and 13 bases stayed unmatched.

This clonotype was observed many times. The V gene is TRBV12-3 or TRBV12-4, the J gene TRBJ2-2; 9 nucleotides line up with TRBD1. The CDR3 loop spans 15 amino acids. J gave up 6 bases and V 3 bases, and 5 bases lay outside the gene matches. The CDR3 reads CASSFRTGAAGELFF. The CDR3 nucleotides read TGTGCCAGCAGTTTCCGGACAGGGGCGGCCGGGGAGCTGTTTTTT.

The table lists this clonotype with many counts. The V call is TRBV19, the J call TRBJ2-7, with 7 bases identical to TRBD1. There are 14 residues in the CDR3. Germline V gene lookup returns CDR1 LNHDA and CDR2 SQIVND (reference sequence). Losses at the gene ends were 3 bases for V and 5 bases for J; bases not matched to a gene: 7. The CDR3 loop is CASSMPTGNNEQYF. The CDR3 DNA is TGTGCCAGTAGTATGCCGACAGGGAACAACGAGCAGTACTTC.

The chain joins TRBV11-2 to TRBJ2-2; 11 bases line up with TRBD2. CDR3 size: 15 residues. The germline V gene encodes CDR1 SGHAT and CDR2 FQNNGV. J lost 6 bases, V lost 1 base, and 1 base had no gene match. DNA of the CDR3: TGTGCCAGCAGCTTAGTACTAGCGGGGGCCGGGGAGCTGTTTTTT. Translating gives CASSLVLAGAGELFF. Filled out from reference TRBV11-2 and TRBJ2-2, the complete variable domain reads EAGVAQSPRYKIIEKRQSVAFWCNPISGHATLYWYQQILGQGPKLLIQFQNNGVVDDSQLPKDRFSAERLKGVDSTLKIQPAKLEDSAVYLCASSLVLAGAGELFFGEGSRLTVL.

V is TRBV14 and J is TRBJ1-6; D unclear. Germline V CDR1 and CDR2: SGHDN, FVKESK. V was clipped by 3 bases and J by 4 bases, with 7 bases between them. The CDR3 consists of 14 residues. The CDR3 nucleotides are TGTGCCAGCAGCCAGACGGGATATAATTCACCCCTCCACTTT. Encoded protein: CASSQTGYNSPLHF.

The chain carries TRBV29-1 and TRBJ2-3; D is possibly TRBD2 (6 bases). Germline CDR1 is SQVTM and CDR2 is ANQGSEA. The CDR3 runs to 14 residues. The ends were cut back, 6 bases at V and 5 bases at J, with 18 bases in the middle. The CDR3 sequence: CSVHPWGEGDTQYF. The CDR3 DNA sequence: TGCAGCGTACACCCTTGGGGGGAAGGAGATACGCAGTATTTT.

At least ten counts were recorded for this clonotype. The J gene is TRBJ1-1, the V gene TRBV7-8, with D unresolved. The V end lost 4 bases, the J end lost 6 bases, and 18 bases lay between the germline ends. Germline V gene data show CDR1 as SGHVS and CDR2 as FQNEAQ. This CDR3 has 15 amino acids. CDR3 loop: CASSYRGKVEPEAFF. The CDR3 region has the DNA TGTGCCAGCAGCTACCGTGGGAAGGTCGAACCTGAAGCTTTCTTT.

This clonotype has a count of ten or more. This sequence joins TRBV24-1 and TRBJ2-3, with a tentative D call TRBD1 (6 bases). The CDR3 is 14 residues long. From germline, CDR1 is KGHDR and CDR2 SFDVKD. Trimming cost V 5 bases and J 3 bases, with 11 bases left between them. The CDR3 reads CATSGETGTDTQYF. The CDR3 DNA reads TGTGCCACCAGTGGGGAAACAGGGACAGATACGCAGTATTTT.